This section outlines one TCR beta chain sequence together with its context. The Seattle site enrolled patients during active infection and followed them longitudinally. This sample was included in a study of blood T cell repertoires in COVID-19. Study information: Italy, Spain and the United States were the sources of the convalescent and acute COVID-19 samples.

The CDR3 totals 16 residues. V dropped 1 base and J dropped 5; count of bases not matched to a gene: 12. The V gene's germline CDR1 is SGHDT and CDR2 YYEEEE. Study processing details: Amplified reference gene primers provided the basis for estimating nucleated cell counts. Here immunoSEQ multiplex PCR was the method, and the copy in TCRdb shows in-frame clones only, minus some. The DNA was the basis for D and trimming; V, J and clone size are from that table. The data contain some 250,000 clones, approximately 80% of them seen just once; the ten biggest clones take up around 7.5%. The rearrangement joins TRBV5-6 to TRBJ2-7; TRBD2 matches 7 bases. Input material: peripheral blood. This receptor was obtained from a woman of 80 years or more with COVID-19, enrolled during active disease. The DNA for the CDR3 is TGTGCCAGCAGCTTGCGAACGGGCGGGGACTACGACGAGCAGTACTTC. Amino acid sequence: CASSLRTGGDYDEQYF.